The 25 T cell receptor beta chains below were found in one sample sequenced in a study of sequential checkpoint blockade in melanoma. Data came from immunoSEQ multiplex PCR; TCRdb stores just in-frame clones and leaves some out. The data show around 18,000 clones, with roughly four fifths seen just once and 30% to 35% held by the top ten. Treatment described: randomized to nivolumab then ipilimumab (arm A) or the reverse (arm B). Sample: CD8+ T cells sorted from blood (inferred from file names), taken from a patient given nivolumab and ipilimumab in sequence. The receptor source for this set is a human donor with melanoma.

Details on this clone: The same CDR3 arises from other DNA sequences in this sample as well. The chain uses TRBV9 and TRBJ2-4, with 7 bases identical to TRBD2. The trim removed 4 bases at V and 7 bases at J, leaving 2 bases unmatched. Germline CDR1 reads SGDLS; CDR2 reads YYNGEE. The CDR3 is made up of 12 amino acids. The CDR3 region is CASSPGGNIQYF. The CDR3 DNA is TGTGCCAGCAGCCCGGGAGGTAACATTCAGTACTTC.

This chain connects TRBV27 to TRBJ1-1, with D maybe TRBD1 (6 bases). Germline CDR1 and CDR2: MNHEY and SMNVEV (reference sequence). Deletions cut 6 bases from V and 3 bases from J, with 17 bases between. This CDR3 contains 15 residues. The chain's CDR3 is CASSPSRGRDTEAFF. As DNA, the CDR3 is TGTGCCAGCAGCCCTAGCAGGGGAAGGGACACTGAAGCTTTCTTT.

The CDR3 nucleotides are TGTGCCAGCAGCCCGAAAACAGAGAACACTGAAGCTTTCTTT. This sequence encodes CASSPKTENTEAFF. The V call is TRBV6-5, the J call TRBJ1-1; D not resolved. The germline gives CDR1 MNHEY, CDR2 SVGAGI. This CDR3 has 14 amino acids. V was clipped by 6 bases and J by 1 base, with 12 bases between them.

The CDR3 spells CSVEGLGTGDLGLFF. The CDR3 bases are TGCAGCGTTGAAGGTTTAGGTACAGGCGACTTGGGCCTGTTTTTT. V usage is TRBV29-1 and J usage is TRBJ1-4, with TRBD1 as a possible D gene (5 bases). Germline CDR1 SQVTM, CDR2 ANQGSEA. This CDR3 has 15 amino acids. Trimming cost V 1 base and J 14 bases, with 23 bases left between them.

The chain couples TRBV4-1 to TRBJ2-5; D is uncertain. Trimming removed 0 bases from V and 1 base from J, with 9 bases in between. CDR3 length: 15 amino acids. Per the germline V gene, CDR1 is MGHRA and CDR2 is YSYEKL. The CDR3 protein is CASSQDSLVQETQYF. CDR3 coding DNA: TGCGCCAGCAGCCAAGATTCTCTCGTCCAAGAGACCCAGTACTTC.

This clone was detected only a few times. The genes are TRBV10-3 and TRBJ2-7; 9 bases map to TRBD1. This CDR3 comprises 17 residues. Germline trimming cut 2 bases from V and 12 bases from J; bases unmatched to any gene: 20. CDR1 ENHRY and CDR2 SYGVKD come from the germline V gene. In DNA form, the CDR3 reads TGTGCCATCAGTGAGGCCACTTCAGGGACAGGGATGATGACGGGGTACTTC. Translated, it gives CAISEATSGTGMMTGYF.

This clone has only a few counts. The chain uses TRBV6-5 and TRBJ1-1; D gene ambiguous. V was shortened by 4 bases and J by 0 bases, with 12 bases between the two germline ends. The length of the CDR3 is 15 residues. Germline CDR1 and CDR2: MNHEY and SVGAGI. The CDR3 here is CASSLTQSMNTEAFF. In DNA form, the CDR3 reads TGTGCCAGCAGTTTGACTCAGTCCATGAACACTGAAGCTTTCTTT.

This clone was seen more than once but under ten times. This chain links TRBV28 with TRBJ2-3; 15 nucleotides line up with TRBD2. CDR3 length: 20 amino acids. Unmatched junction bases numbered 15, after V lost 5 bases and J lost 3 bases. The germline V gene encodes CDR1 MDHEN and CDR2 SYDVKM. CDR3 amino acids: CASSITGLAGGPGSTDTQYF. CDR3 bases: TGTGCCAGCAGTATCACTGGACTAGCGGGAGGGCCGGGGAGTACAGATACGCAGTATTTT.

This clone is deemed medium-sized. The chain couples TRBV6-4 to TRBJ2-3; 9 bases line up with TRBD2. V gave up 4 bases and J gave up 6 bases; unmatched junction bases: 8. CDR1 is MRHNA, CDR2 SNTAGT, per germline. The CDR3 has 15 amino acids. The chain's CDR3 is CASSAAGGAADTQYF. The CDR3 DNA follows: TGTGCCAGCAGTGCGGCGGGAGGGGCGGCGGATACGCAGTATTTT.

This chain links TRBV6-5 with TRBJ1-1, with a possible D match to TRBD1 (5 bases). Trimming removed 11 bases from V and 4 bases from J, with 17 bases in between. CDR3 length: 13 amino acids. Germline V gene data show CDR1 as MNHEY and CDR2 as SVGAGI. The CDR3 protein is CASSWGDGTEAFF. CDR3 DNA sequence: TGTGCCTCCTCCTGGGGGGACGGCACTGAAGCTTTCTTT.

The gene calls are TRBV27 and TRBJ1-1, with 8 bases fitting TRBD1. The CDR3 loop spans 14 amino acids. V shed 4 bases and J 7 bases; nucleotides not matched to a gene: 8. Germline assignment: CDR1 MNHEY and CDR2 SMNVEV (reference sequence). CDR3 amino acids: CASSSSRGQGEAFF. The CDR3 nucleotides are TGTGCCAGCAGTTCCAGCAGGGGGCAGGGTGAAGCTTTCTTT.

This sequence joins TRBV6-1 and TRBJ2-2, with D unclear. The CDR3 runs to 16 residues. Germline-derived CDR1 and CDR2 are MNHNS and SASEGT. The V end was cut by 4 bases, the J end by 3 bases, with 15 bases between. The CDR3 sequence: CASSVRPWAHTGELFF. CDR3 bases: TGTGCCAGCAGTGTCAGACCCTGGGCTCACACCGGGGAGCTGTTTTTT.

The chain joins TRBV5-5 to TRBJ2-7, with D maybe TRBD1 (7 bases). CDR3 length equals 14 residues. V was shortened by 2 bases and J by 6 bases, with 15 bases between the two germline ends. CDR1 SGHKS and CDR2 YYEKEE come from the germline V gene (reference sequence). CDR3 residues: CASSFYAGGGEQYF. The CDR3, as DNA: TGTGCCAGCAGCTTTTATGCAGGGGGAGGCGAGCAGTACTTC.

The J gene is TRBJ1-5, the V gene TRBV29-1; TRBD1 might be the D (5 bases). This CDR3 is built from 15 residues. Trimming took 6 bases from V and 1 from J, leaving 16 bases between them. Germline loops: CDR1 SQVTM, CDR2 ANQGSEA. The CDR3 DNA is TGCAGCGTCCGCCAGGGCCTGGGGAGCAATCAGCCCCAGCATTTT. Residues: CSVRQGLGSNQPQHF. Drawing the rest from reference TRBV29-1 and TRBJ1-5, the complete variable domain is SAVISQKPSRDICQRGTSLTIQCQVDSQVTMMFWYRQQPGQSLTLIATANQGSEATYESGFVIDKFPISRPNLTFSTLTVSNMSPEDSSIYLCSVRQGLGSNQPQHFGDGTRLSIL.

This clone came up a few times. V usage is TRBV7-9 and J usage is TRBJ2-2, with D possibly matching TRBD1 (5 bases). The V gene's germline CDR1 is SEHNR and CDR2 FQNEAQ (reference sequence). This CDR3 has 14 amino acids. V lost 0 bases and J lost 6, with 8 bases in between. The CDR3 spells CASSLARDAGELFF. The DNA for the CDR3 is TGTGCCAGCAGCTTAGCCAGGGATGCCGGGGAGCTGTTTTTT.

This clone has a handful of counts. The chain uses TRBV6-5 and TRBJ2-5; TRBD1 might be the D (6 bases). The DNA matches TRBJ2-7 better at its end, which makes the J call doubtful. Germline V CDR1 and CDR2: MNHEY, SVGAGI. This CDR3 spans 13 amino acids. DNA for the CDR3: TGTGCCAGCAGCCCGAACAGGGACTACGAGCAGTACTTC. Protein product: CASSPNRDYEQYF.

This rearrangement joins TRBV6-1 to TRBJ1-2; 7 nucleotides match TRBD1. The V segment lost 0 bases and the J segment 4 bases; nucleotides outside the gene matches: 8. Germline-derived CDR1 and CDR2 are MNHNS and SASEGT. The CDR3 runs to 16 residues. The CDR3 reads CASSEARGGVGYGYTF. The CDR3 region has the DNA TGTGCCAGCAGTGAAGCGCGAGGGGGCGTGGGCTATGGCTACACCTTC.

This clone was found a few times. The CDR3, as DNA: TGTGCCAGCAGTTACTCCCCCAGGACTGTCTACAATGAGCAGTTCTTC. This gives the protein CASSYSPRTVYNEQFF. The chain recombines TRBV6-5 with TRBJ2-1, with a weak D call TRBD2 (5 bases). Germline assignment: CDR1 MNHEY and CDR2 SVGAGI. The germline V and J ends were trimmed by 0 bases and 3 bases, with 12 bases remaining between them. CDR3 size: 16 residues.

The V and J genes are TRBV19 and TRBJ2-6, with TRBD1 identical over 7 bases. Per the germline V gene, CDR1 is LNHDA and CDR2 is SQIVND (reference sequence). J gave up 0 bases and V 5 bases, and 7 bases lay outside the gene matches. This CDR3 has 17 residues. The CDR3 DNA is TGTGCCAGTAGTTTAGGGGGCTCGAGCTCTGGGGCCAACGTCCTGACTTTC. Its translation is CASSLGGSSSGANVLTF.

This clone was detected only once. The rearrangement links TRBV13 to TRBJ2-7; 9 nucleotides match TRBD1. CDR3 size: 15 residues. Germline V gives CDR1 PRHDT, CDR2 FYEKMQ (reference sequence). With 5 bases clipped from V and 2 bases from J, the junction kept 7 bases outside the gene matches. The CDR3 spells CASSAPGQGTYEQYF. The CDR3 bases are TGTGCCAGCAGCGCCCCGGGACAGGGAACCTACGAGCAGTACTTC.

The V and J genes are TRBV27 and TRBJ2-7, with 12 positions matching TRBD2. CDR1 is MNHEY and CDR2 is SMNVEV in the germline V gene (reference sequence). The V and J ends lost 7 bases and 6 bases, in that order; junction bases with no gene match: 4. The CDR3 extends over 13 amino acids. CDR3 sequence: CASTSGRATEQYF. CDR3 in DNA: TGTGCCAGCACTAGCGGGAGGGCCACCGAGCAGTACTTC.

CDR3 protein: CASSLLQGQSGYTF. The CDR3 DNA follows: TGTGCCAGCAGCTTACTCCAGGGACAGAGTGGCTACACCTTC. This chain connects TRBV7-9 to TRBJ1-2; 7 bases fit TRBD1. Germline CDR1 SEHNR, CDR2 FQNEAQ (reference sequence). Trimming took 2 bases from V and 7 from J; bases not matched to a gene: 7. This CDR3 comprises 14 residues.

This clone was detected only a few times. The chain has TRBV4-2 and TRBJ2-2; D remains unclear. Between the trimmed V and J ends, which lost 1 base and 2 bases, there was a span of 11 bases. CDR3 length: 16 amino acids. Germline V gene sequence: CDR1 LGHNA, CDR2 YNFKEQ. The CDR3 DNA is TGTGCCAGCAGCCAAGGTTTGGAGCGTAACACCGGGGAGCTGTTTTTT. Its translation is CASSQGLERNTGELFF.

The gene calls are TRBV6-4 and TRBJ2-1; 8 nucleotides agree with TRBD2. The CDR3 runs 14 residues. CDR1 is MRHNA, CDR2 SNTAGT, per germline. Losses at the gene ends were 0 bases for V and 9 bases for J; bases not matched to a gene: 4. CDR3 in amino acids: CASSDSDRGGEQFF. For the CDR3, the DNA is TGTGCCAGCAGTGACTCGGATCGGGGGGGTGAGCAGTTCTTC.

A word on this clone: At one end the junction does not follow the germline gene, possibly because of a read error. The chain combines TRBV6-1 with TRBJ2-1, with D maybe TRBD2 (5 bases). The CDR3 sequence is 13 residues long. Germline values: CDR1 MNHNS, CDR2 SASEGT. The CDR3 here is CASSVSDYNEQFF. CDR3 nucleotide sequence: TGTGCCAGTAGTGTTAGCGACTACAATGAGCAGTTCTTC.